One T cell receptor (beta chain) is described in this entry. What it binds is unknown. This entry belongs to a study of cytomegalovirus exposure and HLA in healthy donors. The repertoire was sequenced with immunoSEQ multiplex PCR; TCRdb's copy has only in-frame clones and lacks some. The data contain 180,000 or so clones, around 80% of them singletons. Findings and caveats of the study: In vitro checks showed that a few CMV-associated chains really do target CMV antigens. First-cohort TCR clusters were later found to tend to co-occur in the 120 or so validation repertoires.

CDR3 length: 12 amino acids. CDR1 LNHDA and CDR2 SQIVND come from the germline V gene (reference sequence). The chain couples TRBV19 to TRBJ1-2; D is perhaps TRBD1 (5 bases). The sequence came from a woman younger than 45 in good health and CMV-seropositive. Material for sequencing was PBMCs. CDR3 DNA sequence: TGTGCTACTCTCGGGGGGAACTATGGCTACACCTTC. It translates to CATLGGNYGYTF.